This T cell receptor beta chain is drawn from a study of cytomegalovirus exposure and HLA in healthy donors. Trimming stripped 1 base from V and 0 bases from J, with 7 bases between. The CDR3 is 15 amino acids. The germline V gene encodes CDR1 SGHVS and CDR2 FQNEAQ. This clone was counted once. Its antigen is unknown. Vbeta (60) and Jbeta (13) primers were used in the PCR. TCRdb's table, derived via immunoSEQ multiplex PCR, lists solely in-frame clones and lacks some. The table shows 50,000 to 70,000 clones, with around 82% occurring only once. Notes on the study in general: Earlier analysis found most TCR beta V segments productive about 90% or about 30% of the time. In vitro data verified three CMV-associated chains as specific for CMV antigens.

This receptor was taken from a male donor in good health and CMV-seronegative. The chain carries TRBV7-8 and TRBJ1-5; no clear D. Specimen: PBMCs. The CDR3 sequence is CASSLGQASNQPQHF. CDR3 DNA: TGTGCCAGCAGCTTAGGACAAGCTAGCAATCAGCCCCAGCATTTT.